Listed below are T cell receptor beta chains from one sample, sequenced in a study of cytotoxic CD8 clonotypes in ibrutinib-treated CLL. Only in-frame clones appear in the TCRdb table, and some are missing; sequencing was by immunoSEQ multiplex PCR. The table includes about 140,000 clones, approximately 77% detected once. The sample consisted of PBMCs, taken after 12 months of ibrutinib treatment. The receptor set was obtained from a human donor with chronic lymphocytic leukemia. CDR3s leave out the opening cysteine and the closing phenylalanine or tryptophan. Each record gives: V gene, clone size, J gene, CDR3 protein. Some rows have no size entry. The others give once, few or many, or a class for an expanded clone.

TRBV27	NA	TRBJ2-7	ASSYSGQGAEQY
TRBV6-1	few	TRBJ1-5	ASEGRVSSNQPQH
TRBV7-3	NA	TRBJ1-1	ASSLTGSGTEAF
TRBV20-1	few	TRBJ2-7	SARTPTEQY
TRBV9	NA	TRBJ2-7	ASSEGGGPPYEQY
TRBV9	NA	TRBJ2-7	ASSAGTGRFEQY
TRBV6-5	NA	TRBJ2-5	ASSRSPVETQY
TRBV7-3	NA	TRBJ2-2	ASSLWAGTGELF
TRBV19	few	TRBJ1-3	ASSLDYSGNTIY
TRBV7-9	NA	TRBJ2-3	ASSSITDTQY
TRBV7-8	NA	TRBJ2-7	ASSTNYEQY
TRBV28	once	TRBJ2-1	ASTQGPSSYNEQF
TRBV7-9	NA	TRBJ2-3	ASSLERGWADTQY
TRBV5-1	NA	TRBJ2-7	ASSLETGNYEQY
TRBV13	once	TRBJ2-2	ASSLAGGNTGELF
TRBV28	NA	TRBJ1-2	ATQPAGGYGYT
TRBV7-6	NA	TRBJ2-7	ASSFLAGGPDEQY
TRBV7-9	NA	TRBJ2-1	ALDEQF
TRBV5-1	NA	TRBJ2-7	ASRSLRAGTGRYEQY
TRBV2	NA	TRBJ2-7	ASRRGTAYEQY
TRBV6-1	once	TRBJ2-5	ASSRLQGAETQY
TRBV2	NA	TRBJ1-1	ASSEPDGMNTEAF
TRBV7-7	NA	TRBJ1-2	ASSPFPGTDDGYT
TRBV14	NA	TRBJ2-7	ASSQGGWGPHYEQY
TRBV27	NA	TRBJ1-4	ASSGLPWGPTNEKLF
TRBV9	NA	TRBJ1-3	ASSVLWDASGNTIY
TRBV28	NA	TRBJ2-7	ATLGPSGTGRYEQY
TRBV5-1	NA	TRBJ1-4	ASSLGDRDLEKLF
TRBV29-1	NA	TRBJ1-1	SARAGGNTEAF
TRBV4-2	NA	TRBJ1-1	ASSQADRTMNTEAF
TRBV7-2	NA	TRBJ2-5	ASSLAERTGKH
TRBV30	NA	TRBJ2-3	AWVAGTPRSTDTQY
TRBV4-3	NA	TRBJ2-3	ASSQGQALGYTQY
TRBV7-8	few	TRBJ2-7	ASSLAPHRSFLYEQY
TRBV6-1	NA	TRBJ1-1	ASPRQEGIGTEAF
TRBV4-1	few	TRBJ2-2	ASRGRDGQTLNTGELF
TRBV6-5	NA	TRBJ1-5	ASSQRTGSQPQH
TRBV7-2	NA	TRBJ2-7	ASSLSVTLEQY
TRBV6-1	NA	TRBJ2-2	ASSLLESTGELF
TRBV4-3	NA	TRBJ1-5	ASSQEVRNQPQH
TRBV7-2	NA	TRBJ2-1	ASRLGGGDEQF
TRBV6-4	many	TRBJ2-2	ASSGTSETGELF
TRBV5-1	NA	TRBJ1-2	ASSGGASRNYGYT
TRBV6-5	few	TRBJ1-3	ASSRRRSENTIY
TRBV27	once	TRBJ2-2	ASSKSGRNTGELF
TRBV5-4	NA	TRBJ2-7	ASSSAYEQY
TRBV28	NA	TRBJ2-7	ASSSMGRYGDEQY
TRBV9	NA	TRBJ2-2	ASSVGGGSLLTGELF
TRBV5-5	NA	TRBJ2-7	ASSFARGPQTYEQY
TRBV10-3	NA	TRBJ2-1	AISDPTSGGPGEQF
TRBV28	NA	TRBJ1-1	ASPPLLQGVNTEAF